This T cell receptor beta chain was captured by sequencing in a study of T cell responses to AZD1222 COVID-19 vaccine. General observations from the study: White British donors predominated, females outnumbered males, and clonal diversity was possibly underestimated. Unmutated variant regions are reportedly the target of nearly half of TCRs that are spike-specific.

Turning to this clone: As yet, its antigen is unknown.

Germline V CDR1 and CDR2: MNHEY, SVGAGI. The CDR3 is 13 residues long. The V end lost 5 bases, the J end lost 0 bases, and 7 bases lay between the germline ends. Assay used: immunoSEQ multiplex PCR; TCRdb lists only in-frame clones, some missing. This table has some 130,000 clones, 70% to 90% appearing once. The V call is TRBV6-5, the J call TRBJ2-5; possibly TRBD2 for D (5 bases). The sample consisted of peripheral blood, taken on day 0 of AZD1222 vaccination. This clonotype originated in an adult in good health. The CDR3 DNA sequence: TGTGCCAGCAGTCAGGACTACCAAGAGACCCAGTACTTC. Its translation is CASSQDYQETQYF.